This T cell receptor beta chain is drawn from a study of blood T cell repertoires in COVID-19. Whole-study context: Samples of COVID-19 (acute and convalescent) were obtained from the United States, Italy and Spain.

Authors' data handling: Reference gene primer amplification in the assay estimated nucleated cell counts. TCRdb's copy holds only in-frame clones and misses some; the assay was immunoSEQ multiplex PCR. V, J and clone size reflect that table, while D and trimming were determined from the DNA. The sample has a few hundred thousand clones; 80% are singletons. Regarding this clone: Other DNA sequences of this sample code for an identical CDR3.

CDR1 SQVTM and CDR2 ANQGSEA come from the germline V gene. CDR3 length equals 12 residues. With V trimmed by 4 bases and J by 3 bases, 1 base remained unmatched. The sample was peripheral blood. This chain links TRBV29-1 with TRBJ2-3, with 7 bases aligning to TRBD1. The TCR sequence derives from a human donor in a cohort sampled during active COVID-19. The CDR3 region is CSVGQGTDTQYF. DNA for the CDR3: TGCAGCGTTGGACAGGGAACAGATACGCAGTATTTT.